The subject of this entry is one T cell receptor beta chain. Additional DNA sequences in this sample encode the identical CDR3. The data stem from a study of blood T cell repertoires in COVID-19. Trimming removed 5 bases at V and 2 bases at J, with 9 bases between. The length of the CDR3 is 13 residues. Clones were sequenced by immunoSEQ multiplex PCR, and TCRdb holds only the in-frame ones, with some missing. The sample shows roughly 400,000 clones, over 75% of them seen only once. The TCR originated in a woman under 30 who had been exposed to COVID-19. This chain links TRBV12-3 or TRBV12-4 with TRBJ1-2; a possible D gene is TRBD1 (6 bases). Sequenced sample: PBMCs or T cells enriched from blood (not recorded which). The CDR3 is CASSPDRNYGYTF. Here the CDR3 DNA reads TGTGCCAGCAGTCCCGACAGGAACTATGGCTACACCTTC.